This T cell receptor beta chain appears in the sequencing data of a study of blood T cell repertoires in COVID-19. CDR1 is WSHSY, CDR2 SAAADI, per germline. Trimming cost V 10 bases and J 8 bases; bases outside gene matches: 14. The CDR3 is 14 amino acids. Clones were sequenced by immunoSEQ multiplex PCR, and TCRdb holds only the in-frame ones, with some missing. The table includes 300,000 to 450,000 clones, roughly nine tenths detected once. V is TRBV10-2 and J is TRBJ2-1, with 7 bases lining up with TRBD1. Source material: PBMCs or T cells enriched from blood (not recorded which). The sequence derives from a man between 18 and 35 years old who had recovered from COVID-19. CDR3 sequence: CATSRVQGVDEQFF. CDR3 DNA: TGCGCCACCTCTCGGGTTCAGGGGGTCGATGAGCAGTTCTTC.